This TCR beta chain was documented in a study of T cell responses to AZD1222 COVID-19 vaccine. The study's findings and limits: Dominant CD4 TCR responses targeted spike regions 160-218 and 743-854. White British donors predominated, females outnumbered males, and clonal diversity was possibly underestimated.

With 7 bases removed from V and 4 bases from J, the gap between germline ends came to 16 bases. Germline loops: CDR1 MNHEY, CDR2 SVGAGI. The CDR3 consists of 14 residues. Measured with immunoSEQ multiplex PCR; TCRdb has only the in-frame clones, and not every one. The sample carries fewer than 85,000 clones, under 95% recorded once. Details on this clone: What it recognizes is unknown.

This rearrangement joins TRBV6-5 to TRBJ1-1; a possible D gene is TRBD1 (5 bases). The receptor was isolated from an adult in good health. The specimen was peripheral blood, collected on day 0 of MenACWY control vaccination. In nucleotides, the CDR3 is TGTGCCAGCACCGATCGGGGGGTTCCCACTGAAGCTTTCTTT. Its protein is CASTDRGVPTEAFF.